The next 27 T cell receptor beta chains were all read from a single sample in a study of Ad26.COV2.S vaccination and SARS-CoV-2 variants listed by TCRdb under 2021. Library generation was performed with the immunoSEQ multiplex PCR assay. Imported from immuneACCESS, the table was reduced by TCRdb to in-frame sequences with V and J called. These copies leave out some clones; in studies compared against another copy, an unresolved V gene accounts for under half, and the cause of the remainder is not known. This sample holds over 300,000 clones; 83% were observed only once. Of the sample, just under 7.5% falls within the top ten clones. Read against the paper, the sample's treatment or condition label means: some 20 received Ad26.COV2.S at low or high dose, single or two shots; a few received placebo; per-sample allocation not given. Repertoires of vaccine and placebo recipients were sequenced from samples taken on day 63 after the first injection.

Source: peripheral blood, taken in a trial of Ad26.COV2.S vaccine versus placebo. Receptor source: a person between 18 and 60 years old who received the Ad26.COV2.S COVID-19 vaccine or a placebo.

The count of this clone is one. The chain employs TRBV12-5 and TRBJ2-2, with D unresolved. CDR1 is LGHNT, CDR2 FRNRAP, per germline. The V gene lost 3 bases and the J gene lost 6 bases, with 8 bases spanning the gap. The CDR3 contains 13 residues. CDR3 in amino acids: CASGFLQSGELFF. The CDR3, as DNA: TGTGCTAGTGGTTTTTTACAATCCGGGGAGCTGTTTTTT.

The CDR3 reads CASSSAGYEQYF. In nucleotides, the CDR3 is TGTGCCAGCAGTTCGGCAGGCTACGAGCAGTACTTC. This chain connects TRBV12-3 or TRBV12-4 to TRBJ2-7; no clear D gene. Deletions cut 4 bases from V and 3 bases from J, with 7 bases between. The CDR3 is 12 amino acids.

V usage is TRBV7-9 and J usage is TRBJ2-3, with 9 nucleotides matching TRBD1. This CDR3 is built from 15 residues. The trim removed 5 bases at V and 3 bases at J, leaving 6 bases unmatched. CDR1 and CDR2 from the germline V gene are SEHNR and FQNEAQ (reference sequence). Here the CDR3 DNA reads TGTGCCAGCAGCCTCGGGGACAGGGATACAGATACGCAGTATTTT. It specifies CASSLGDRDTDTQYF.

The CDR3 nucleotides read TGTGCCAGCAGCCGAGGCCCATGGGAGCAGTACTTC. It is translated as CASSRGPWEQYF. The chain employs TRBV7-9 and TRBJ2-7; the D is unclear. V lost 5 bases and J 7 bases, leaving 12 bases between the germline ends. This CDR3 is built from 12 residues. CDR1 is SEHNR, CDR2 FQNEAQ, per germline (reference sequence).

The rearrangement uses TRBV3-1 (or the pseudogene TRBV3-2) and TRBJ1-1; no clear D. Deletions cut 2 bases from V and 0 bases from J, with 1 base between. CDR1 and CDR2 (germline): LGHDT, YNNKEL (reference sequence). The CDR3 covers 12 residues. Here the CDR3 reads CASSQLNTEAFF. The CDR3 coding sequence is TGTGCCAGCAGCCAACTGAACACTGAAGCTTTCTTT.

The rearrangement links TRBV5-1 to TRBJ2-2; a possible D gene is TRBD2 (5 bases). The length of the CDR3 is 19 residues. CDR1 is SGHRS, CDR2 YFSETQ, per germline. Trimming took 2 bases from V and 4 from J, leaving 24 bases between them. CDR3 in amino acids: CASSFEYFASRVTTGELFF. For the CDR3, the DNA is TGCGCCAGCAGCTTTGAATATTTTGCTAGCCGTGTTACCACCGGGGAGCTGTTTTTT.

The chain links TRBV5-1 to TRBJ2-1; weak D call: TRBD1 (6 bases). CDR1 is SGHRS and CDR2 is YFSETQ in the germline V gene. The CDR3 is 16 residues long. Trimming cost V 5 bases and J 0 bases, with 15 bases left between them. The CDR3 loop is CASRAGTTSSYNEQFF. DNA of the CDR3: TGCGCCAGCAGGGCCGGGACAACGAGCTCCTACAATGAGCAGTTCTTC.

V usage is TRBV5-1 and J usage is TRBJ1-1; the match to TRBD1 covers 7 bases. This CDR3 spans 17 amino acids. Unmatched junction bases numbered 8, after V lost 0 bases and J lost 0 bases. Germline lookup yields CDR1 SGHRS and CDR2 YFSETQ. CDR3 protein: CASSLANRGSMNTEAFF. The DNA for the CDR3 is TGCGCCAGCAGCTTGGCCAACAGGGGAAGCATGAACACTGAAGCTTTCTTT.

J is TRBJ2-7 and V is TRBV7-2; D perhaps matches TRBD1 (6 bases). Trimming removed 5 bases at V and 2 bases at J, with 13 bases between. The CDR3 loop spans 14 amino acids. Germline-derived CDR1 and CDR2 are SGHTA and FQGNSA. The CDR3 here is CASSLAGGPYEQYF. Written as DNA, the CDR3 is TGTGCCAGCAGCCTCGCTGGGGGCCCCTACGAGCAGTACTTC.

The CDR3 sequence is CASSFQRIYF. CDR3 coding DNA: TGTGCCAGCAGTTTTCAGCGAATATATTTT. This rearrangement joins TRBV12-3 or TRBV12-4 to TRBJ1-3; D not resolved. V was trimmed by 3 bases and J by 13 bases, leaving 7 bases between them. CDR3 length: 10 amino acids.

V and J are TRBV19 and TRBJ1-2; D not certain. Germline V gives CDR1 LNHDA, CDR2 SQIVND (reference sequence). This CDR3 has 15 amino acids. V was pared by 4 bases and J by 0 bases, with 12 bases between. The CDR3 loop reads CASSKDVVSNYGYTF. The DNA of the CDR3 is TGTGCCAGTAGTAAAGACGTGGTATCTAACTATGGCTACACCTTC.

This clone appeared a single time. This chain links TRBV5-5 with TRBJ1-1; maybe TRBD1 (6 bases). CDR3 length: 16 amino acids. In germline, CDR1 is SGHKS, CDR2 YYEKEE (reference sequence). Trimming shortened V by 0 bases and J by 2 bases, and 14 bases separated the two germline ends. CDR3 coding DNA: TGTGCCAGCAGCTTGGGGTTGGACAGAGTAAACACTGAAGCTTTCTTT. Its protein is CASSLGLDRVNTEAFF.

The J gene is TRBJ2-5, the V gene TRBV5-4; a weak D match, TRBD2 (6 bases). Germline values: CDR1 SGHNT, CDR2 YYREEE (reference sequence). The CDR3 sequence is 15 residues long. V gave up 0 bases and J gave up 2 bases, with 11 bases separating them. In nucleotides, the CDR3 is TGTGCCAGCAGCTTGGTAAACAGCGGGCAAGAGACCCAGTACTTC. Translation gives CASSLVNSGQETQYF.

The CDR3 loop is CASSVNRGGNTEAFF. CDR3 DNA sequence: TGTGCCAGCAGTGTTAACAGGGGGGGGAACACTGAAGCTTTCTTT. The V call is TRBV2, the J call TRBJ1-1; 8 nucleotides match TRBD1. J was trimmed by 1 base and V by 4 bases; bases with no gene match: 5. Germline-derived CDR1 and CDR2 are SNHLY and FYNNEI. The CDR3 loop spans 15 amino acids.

The chain combines TRBV5-1 with TRBJ2-6, with a possible D match to TRBD1 (5 bases). Germline CDR1 and CDR2: SGHRS and YFSETQ. The CDR3 is 19 residues long. The V end was cut by 1 base, the J end by 0 bases, with 17 bases between. CDR3 region: CASSLTDSPLSSGANVLTF. The CDR3 coding sequence is TGCGCCAGCAGCTTGACCGACAGCCCCCTAAGCTCTGGGGCCAACGTCCTGACTTTC.

This clone was detected many times. This chain links TRBV6-2 or TRBV6-3 with TRBJ2-5; D unresolved. The CDR3 spans 12 residues. V was pared by 4 bases and J by 3 bases, with 6 bases between. The germline V gene encodes CDR1 MNHEY and CDR2 SVGEGT. In DNA form, the CDR3 reads TGTGCCAGCAGTTCCCGAGAAGAGACCCAGTACTTC. It codes for CASSSREETQYF.

The chain employs TRBV6-2 or TRBV6-3 and TRBJ1-3; no clear D. The germline V gene has CDR1 MNHEY and CDR2 SVGEGT. Deletions cut 2 bases from V and 0 bases from J, with 8 bases between. The CDR3 is 15 residues long. For the CDR3, the DNA is TGTGCCAGCAGTTACGCGCCTGACTCTGGAAACACCATATATTTT. It codes for CASSYAPDSGNTIYF.

This sequence joins TRBV19 and TRBJ2-6; the D is unclear. With 0 bases removed from V and 12 bases from J, the gap between germline ends came to 9 bases. This CDR3 has 13 amino acids. In germline, CDR1 is LNHDA, CDR2 SQIVND (reference sequence). CDR3 sequence reads: CASSIDVNRVLTF. As DNA, the CDR3 is TGTGCCAGTAGTATAGATGTCAACCGCGTCCTGACTTTC.

V usage is TRBV5-1 and J usage is TRBJ2-3; the match to TRBD2 covers 7 bases. This CDR3 is built from 14 residues. Per germline, CDR1 SGHRS and CDR2 YFSETQ. V was pared by 3 bases and J by 2 bases, with 3 bases of the junction left unmatched. This CDR3 reads CASSWGGVTDTQYF. The CDR3 DNA reads TGCGCCAGCAGCTGGGGGGGTGTCACAGATACGCAGTATTTT.

The chain employs TRBV5-1 and TRBJ2-2, with 7 bases matching TRBD1. This CDR3 spans 15 amino acids. The V segment lost 4 bases and the J segment 9 bases; nucleotides outside the gene matches: 12. The germline CDR1 and CDR2 sequences are SGHRS and YFSETQ. The CDR3 is CASSLIQGKRRELFF. The CDR3 DNA reads TGCGCCAGCAGCCTCATACAGGGGAAGCGGAGGGAGCTGTTTTTT.

V usage is TRBV7-9 and J usage is TRBJ2-3, with D perhaps TRBD2 (5 bases). V was trimmed by 1 base and J by 10 bases, leaving 12 bases between them. CDR1 is SEHNR, CDR2 FQNEAQ, per germline (reference sequence). The CDR3 is 13 amino acids. CDR3 nucleotide sequence: TGTGCCAGCAGCTTAGAAGTCCGGGAAGCGCAGTATTTT. The encoded protein is CASSLEVREAQYF.

V gene TRBV4-2 combines with J gene TRBJ2-3; 8 bases are shared with TRBD2. The length of the CDR3 is 15 residues. Germline CDR1 and CDR2: LGHNA and YNFKEQ. J was trimmed by 8 bases and V by 5 bases; bases with no gene match: 12. The CDR3 nucleotides are TGTGCCAGCAGCGCCGGGGGGGCCGGGGTTGGTACGCAGTATTTT. Translated: CASSAGGAGVGTQYF.

CDR3 amino acids: CASSYVERINEKLFF. CDR3 bases: TGTGCCAGCAGTTACGTAGAACGGATTAATGAAAAACTGTTTTTT. This chain uses TRBV6-2 or TRBV6-3 with TRBJ1-4, with D uncertain. Deletions cut 2 bases from V and 4 bases from J, with 11 bases between. Germline CDR1 is MNHEY and CDR2 is SVGEGT. The CDR3 has 15 amino acids.

The CDR3 sequence: CASSLDSSIYTF. CDR3 DNA sequence: TGTGCCAGCAGTTTGGACAGCTCGATCTACACCTTC. The rearrangement uses TRBV12-3 or TRBV12-4 and TRBJ1-2; maybe TRBD1 (6 bases). V was cut by 3 bases and J by 10 bases, with 12 bases left in between. The CDR3 runs 12 residues.

The V and J genes are TRBV7-2 and TRBJ2-3, with D perhaps being TRBD1 or TRBD2 (5 bases each). Germline CDR1 and CDR2: SGHTA and FQGNSA. There are 17 residues in the CDR3. V was cut by 5 bases and J by 0 bases, with 18 bases left in between. CDR3 in DNA: TGTGCCAGCAGCAAAAACCGGGGCGGTACCAGCACAGATACGCAGTATTTT. Amino acids: CASSKNRGGTSTDTQYF.

This clone was recorded once. The chain joins TRBV4-1 to TRBJ2-3; TRBD1 or TRBD2 may be the D gene (5 bases each). Trimming shortened V by 0 bases and J by 4 bases, and 8 bases separated the two germline ends. Germline V lookup: CDR1 MGHRA, CDR2 YSYEKL. The CDR3 totals 14 residues. The chain's CDR3 is CASSQDMGPDTQYF. CDR3 in DNA: TGCGCCAGCAGCCAAGACATGGGACCAGATACGCAGTATTTT.

The V and J genes are TRBV5-1 and TRBJ1-1, with D unresolved. V lost 0 bases and J lost 1, with 10 bases in between. Germline V CDR1 and CDR2: SGHRS, YFSETQ. The CDR3 is 15 residues long. CDR3 in DNA: TGCGCCAGCAGCTTGGTTTTGGGCAAGAACACTGAAGCTTTCTTT. Residues: CASSLVLGKNTEAFF.